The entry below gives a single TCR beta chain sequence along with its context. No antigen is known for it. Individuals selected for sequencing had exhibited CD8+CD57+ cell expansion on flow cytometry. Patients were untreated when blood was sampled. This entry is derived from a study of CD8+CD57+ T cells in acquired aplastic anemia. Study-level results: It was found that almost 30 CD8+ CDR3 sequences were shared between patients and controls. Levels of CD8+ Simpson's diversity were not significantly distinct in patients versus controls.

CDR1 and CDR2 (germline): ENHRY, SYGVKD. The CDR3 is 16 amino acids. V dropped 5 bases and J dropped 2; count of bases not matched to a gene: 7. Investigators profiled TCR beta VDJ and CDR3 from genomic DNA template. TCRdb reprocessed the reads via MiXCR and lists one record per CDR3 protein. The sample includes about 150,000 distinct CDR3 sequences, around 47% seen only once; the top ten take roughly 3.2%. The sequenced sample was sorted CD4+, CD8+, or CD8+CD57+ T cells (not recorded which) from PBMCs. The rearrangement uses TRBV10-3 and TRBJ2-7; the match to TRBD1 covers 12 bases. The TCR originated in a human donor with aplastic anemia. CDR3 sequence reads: CAISSVWDRGPYEQYF. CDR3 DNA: TGTGCCATCAGTTCCGTTTGGGACAGGGGGCCCTACGAGCAGTACTTC.